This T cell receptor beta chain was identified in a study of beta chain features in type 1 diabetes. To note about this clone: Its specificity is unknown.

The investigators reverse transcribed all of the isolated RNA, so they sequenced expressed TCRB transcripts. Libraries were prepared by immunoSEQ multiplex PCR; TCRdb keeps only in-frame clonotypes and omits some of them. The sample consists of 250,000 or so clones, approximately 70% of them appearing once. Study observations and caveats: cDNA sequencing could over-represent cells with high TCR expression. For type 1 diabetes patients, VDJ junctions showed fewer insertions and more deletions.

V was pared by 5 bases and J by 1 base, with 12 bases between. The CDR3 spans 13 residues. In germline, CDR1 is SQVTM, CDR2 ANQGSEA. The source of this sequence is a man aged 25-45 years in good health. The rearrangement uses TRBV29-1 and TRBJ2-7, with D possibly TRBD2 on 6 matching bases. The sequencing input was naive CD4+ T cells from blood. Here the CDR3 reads CSVSARGSYEQYF. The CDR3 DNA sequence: TGCAGCGTTAGTGCCCGGGGGTCCTACGAGCAGTACTTC.